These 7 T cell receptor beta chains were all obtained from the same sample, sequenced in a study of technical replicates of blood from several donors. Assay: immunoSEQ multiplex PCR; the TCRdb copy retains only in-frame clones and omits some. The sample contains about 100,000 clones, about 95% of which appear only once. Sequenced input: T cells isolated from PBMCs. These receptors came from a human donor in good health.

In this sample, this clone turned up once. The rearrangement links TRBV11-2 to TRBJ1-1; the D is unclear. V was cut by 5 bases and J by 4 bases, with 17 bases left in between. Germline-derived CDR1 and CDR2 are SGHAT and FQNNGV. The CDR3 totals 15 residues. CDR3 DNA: TGTGCCAGCAGCCGCGGATTGACCACGGGCACTGAAGCTTTCTTT. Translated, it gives CASSRGLTTGTEAFF.

In nucleotides, the CDR3 is TGTGCCAGCTCACCCCCCGGGGACTACCGCAATGAGCAGTTCTTC. Encoded protein: CASSPPGDYRNEQFF. V is TRBV18 and J is TRBJ2-1, with 7 positions matching TRBD2. Germline loops: CDR1 KGHSH, CDR2 LQKENI. This CDR3 spans 15 amino acids. Trimming took 3 bases from V and 6 from J; bases not matched to a gene: 8.

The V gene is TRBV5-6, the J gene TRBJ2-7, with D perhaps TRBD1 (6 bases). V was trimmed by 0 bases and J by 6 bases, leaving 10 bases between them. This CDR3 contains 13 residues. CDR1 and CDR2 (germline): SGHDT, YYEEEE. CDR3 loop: CASSLAMDSEQYF. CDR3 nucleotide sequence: TGTGCCAGCAGCTTGGCCATGGACAGCGAGCAGTACTTC.

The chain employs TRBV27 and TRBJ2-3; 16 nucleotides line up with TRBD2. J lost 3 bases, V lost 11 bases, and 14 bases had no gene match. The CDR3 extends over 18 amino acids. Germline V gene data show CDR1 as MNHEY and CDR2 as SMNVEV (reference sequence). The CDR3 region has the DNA TGTGCCGCCGAGGGGACTAGCGGGAGGGTCATGGGGACAGATACGCAGTATTTT. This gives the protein CAAEGTSGRVMGTDTQYF.

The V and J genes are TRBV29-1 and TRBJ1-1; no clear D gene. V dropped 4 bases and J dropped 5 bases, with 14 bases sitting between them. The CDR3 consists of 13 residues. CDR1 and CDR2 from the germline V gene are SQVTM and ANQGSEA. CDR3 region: CSVGAGGGTEAFF. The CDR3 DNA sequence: TGCAGCGTTGGTGCGGGCGGCGGGACTGAAGCTTTCTTT.

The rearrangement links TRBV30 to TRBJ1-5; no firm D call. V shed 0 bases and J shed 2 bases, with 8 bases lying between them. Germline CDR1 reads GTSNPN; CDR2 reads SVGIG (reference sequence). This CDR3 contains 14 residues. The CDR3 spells CAWSVSVGNQPQHF. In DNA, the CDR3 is TGTGCCTGGAGTGTATCAGTGGGCAATCAGCCCCAGCATTTT.

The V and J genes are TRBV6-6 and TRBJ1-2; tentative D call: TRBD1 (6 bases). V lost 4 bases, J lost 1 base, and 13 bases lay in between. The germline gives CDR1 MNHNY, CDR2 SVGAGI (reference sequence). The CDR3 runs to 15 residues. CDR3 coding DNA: TGTGCCAGCAGTTTAATCAGGGGTGATAACTATGGCTACACCTTC. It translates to CASSLIRGDNYGYTF.